This T cell receptor beta chain comes out of a study of blood T cell repertoires in COVID-19. For the study at large: The United States, Italy and Spain were the sources of the acute and convalescent COVID-19 samples. The analysed material was cDNA or gDNA that came from T cells, B-cell-depleted T cells, or PBMCs.

Original analysis: Nucleated cell number was recorded as an estimate derived from reference gene primer amplification. Method: immunoSEQ multiplex PCR; TCRdb's copy keeps in-frame clones and lacks some. That table supplies the V and J calls and clone size; D and trimming were determined from the DNA. Of about 200,000 clones in the sample, 65% to 85% were seen once. The germline CDR1 and CDR2 sequences are MDHEN and SYDVKM. This CDR3 is 15 amino acids long. V lost 4 bases, J lost 7 bases, and 14 bases lay in between. The rearrangement links TRBV28 to TRBJ1-6; TRBD1 might be the D (6 bases). The receptor comes from a woman over 75 with acute or convalescent COVID-19. The sample taken for sequencing was peripheral blood. CDR3 sequence (DNA): TGTGCCAGCAGTTCCTCGGAACAGGGCAATTCACCCCTCCACTTT. This codes for CASSSSEQGNSPLHF.